This TCR beta chain stems from a study of human T cells and chemical hapten exposure. Background on the study: Across samples, TCR yields varied, mostly owing to small differences in pooled library volumes.

TCRdb recomputed calls from the RACE reads with MiXCR, one row per CDR3 protein. The table includes about 46,000 distinct CDR3 sequences, 4.3% detected once. The time point is: healthy volunteer bleed at 2 weeks. Total RNA was isolated from unfractionated whole blood. This clonotype has at least ten counts. Germline CDR1 LNHNV, CDR2 YYDKDF (reference sequence). Trimming pared 2 bases from V and 4 bases from J, leaving 11 bases between. The CDR3 runs 14 residues. The rearrangement uses TRBV15 and TRBJ1-1; unclear D gene. The origin of this receptor is a female donor in good health. Some clones in this sample may be carry-over from other donors' samples. Sample: whole blood. This CDR3 is CATSRQRPPTEAFF. CDR3 coding DNA: TGTGCCACCAGCAGACAAAGACCCCCCACTGAAGCTTTCTTT.